The 5 T cell receptor beta chains in this list originate from one sample, sequenced in a study of T cell repertoires in cytomegalovirus infection. Their cognate antigens are unknown. One entry per CDR3 protein, called by TCRdb with MiXCR from the reads. The sample includes 35,000 to 55,000 distinct CDR3 sequences, approximately 20% seen only once; the top ten take 53%. The specimen comprised CD8+ T cells from cultured PBMCs, sampled from culture after CMV antigen stimulation. The receptors stem from a human donor in good health (CMV status not recorded). Some clones in this sample may be carry-over from other donors' samples.

This clonotype has a handful of counts. This rearrangement joins TRBV14 to TRBJ2-5; D possibly corresponds to TRBD1 (5 bases). The CDR3 runs 14 residues. Per the germline V gene, CDR1 is SGHDN and CDR2 is FVKESK. V was pared by 6 bases and J by 5 bases, with 16 bases between. The CDR3 sequence: CASRPSPGQETQYF. In DNA, the CDR3 is TGTGCCAGCAGGCCAAGCCCAGGGCAGGAGACCCAGTACTTC.

This clonotype was seen at least ten times. This chain connects TRBV7-9 to TRBJ2-5, with 8 bases fitting TRBD2. CDR3 length equals 14 residues. Trimming took 5 bases from V and 2 from J; bases not matched to a gene: 4. Germline lookup yields CDR1 SEHNR and CDR2 FQNEAQ (reference sequence). CDR3 protein: CASSQAGDQETQYF. The CDR3 region has the DNA TGTGCCAGCAGCCAAGCGGGAGATCAAGAGACCCAGTACTTC. The full variable domain, its missing parts supplied by reference TRBV7-9 and TRBJ2-5, is DTGVSQNPRHKITKRGQNVTFRCDPISEHNRLYWYRQTLGQGPEFLTYFQNEAQLEKSRLLSDRFSAERPKGSFSTLEIQRTEQGDSAMYLCASSQAGDQETQYFGPGTRLLVL.

This clonotype occurred a few times. The J gene is TRBJ1-6, the V gene TRBV5-6; 10 nucleotides line up with TRBD1. V dropped 4 bases and J dropped 9; count of bases not matched to a gene: 4. Germline CDR1 reads SGHDT; CDR2 reads YYEEEE. The CDR3 has 14 residues. In DNA form, the CDR3 reads TGTGCCAGCAGCCGCAGACAGGGGGCTTCACCCCTCCACTTT. Translation: CASSRRQGASPLHF.

This clonotype has only a few counts. The gene calls are TRBV12-5 and TRBJ1-1; D is ambiguous. There are 15 residues in the CDR3. Trimming pared 1 base from V and 1 base from J, leaving 10 bases between. Germline values: CDR1 LGHNT, CDR2 FRNRAP. This CDR3 reads CASGLDYGPNTEAFF. The CDR3 nucleotides are TGTGCTAGTGGTTTGGATTACGGACCGAACACTGAAGCTTTCTTT.

There are a few counts of this clonotype. V usage is TRBV27 and J usage is TRBJ2-1; D unclear. CDR3 length: 13 residues. Germline-derived CDR1 and CDR2 are MNHEY and SMNVEV (reference sequence). Trimming cost V 6 bases and J 3 bases, with 9 bases left between them. CDR3 sequence (DNA): TGTGCCAGCAGAGGCGAGTTCTACAATGAGCAGTTCTTC. Protein sequence: CASRGEFYNEQFF.